A selection of T cell receptor beta chains follows, all from one sample in a study of T cells after yellow fever vaccination. TCRdb reanalysed the 5' RACE reads using MiXCR and keeps one entry per CDR3 protein. Found here are 400,000 to 450,000 distinct CDR3 sequences, around 20% of them singletons; the top ten hold 15% to 20%. The sample was PBMCs, taken before the yellow fever booster vaccination. Receptor source: a man between 18 and 29 years old who received the YFV17D yellow fever vaccine. Both conserved end residues are part of each CDR3. D genes are given only for firm matches. Clone size appears in some rows only: once, few, many, or a class for an expanded clone.

v_gene,d_gene,j_gene,abundance,CDR3aa,CDR3nt
TRBV5-1,TRBD1,TRBJ2-3,-,CASRSAGGMGDTQYF,TGCGCCAGCAGATCAGCAGGGGGTATGGGAGATACGCAGTATTTT
TRBV12-3/TRBV12-4,TRBD1,TRBJ2-1,-,CASTPWAGGHNEQFF,TGTGCCAGCACCCCGTGGGCAGGGGGACACAATGAGCAGTTCTTC
TRBV5-1,-,TRBJ1-1,few,CASSPRISGDGNTEAFF,TGCGCCAGCAGCCCTAGAATCTCGGGGGATGGAAACACTGAAGCTTTCTTT
TRBV20-1,-,TRBJ1-2,-,CSARAAIIYGYTF,TGCAGTGCTAGGGCGGCTATAATCTATGGCTACACCTTC
TRBV20-1,-,TRBJ1-1,-,CSARAPRDGNTEAFF,TGCAGTGCTAGAGCGCCTCGGGACGGGAACACTGAAGCTTTCTTT
TRBV20-1,-,TRBJ2-3,-,CSASTPWDTQYF,TGCAGTGCTAGTACCCCTTGGGATACGCAGTATTTT
TRBV15,-,TRBJ1-1,-,CATSRARLNTEAFF,TGTGCCACCAGCAGAGCCAGATTGAACACTGAAGCTTTCTTT
TRBV7-9,-,TRBJ1-1,-,CASSLDTNEAFF,TGTGCCAGCAGCCTGGACACGAATGAAGCTTTCTTT
TRBV20-1,-,TRBJ2-1,-,CSAVDAGGSYNEQFF,TGCAGTGCCGTAGACGCAGGTGGATCCTACAATGAGCAGTTCTTC
TRBV20-1,TRBD2,TRBJ2-1,many,CSARDYELAGAPSEQFF,TGCAGTGCTAGAGATTATGAACTAGCGGGGGCCCCGTCTGAGCAGTTCTTC
TRBV6-5,-,TRBJ1-5,-,CASSPDRRGHQPQHF,TGTGCCAGCAGCCCCGACAGGCGAGGACATCAGCCCCAGCATTTT
TRBV7-2,TRBD1,TRBJ1-2,-,CASSLGQELYGYTF,TGTGCCAGCAGCTTGGGACAGGAGCTCTATGGCTACACCTTC
TRBV28,-,TRBJ2-4,few,CASTPSQGDIQYF,TGTGCCAGCACCCCCTCGCAGGGAGACATTCAGTACTTC
TRBV5-1,-,TRBJ2-1,-,CASSLVILLGSHNEQFF,TGCGCCAGCAGCTTGGTGATCTTATTGGGCAGCCACAATGAGCAGTTCTTC
TRBV29-1,-,TRBJ2-1,few,CSVEDSRGASYNEQFF,TGCAGCGTTGAAGATTCTAGGGGGGCATCCTACAATGAGCAGTTCTTC
TRBV15,-,TRBJ1-3,few,CATSSWGVSGNTIYF,TGTGCCACCAGCAGTTGGGGAGTGTCCGGAAACACCATATATTTT
TRBV7-3,-,TRBJ2-7,-,CASSLTGGGEQYF,TGTGCCAGCAGCTTAACGGGGGGCGGCGAGCAGTACTTC
TRBV7-3,-,TRBJ2-3,few,CASSPQGQTDTQYF,TGTGCCAGCAGCCCCCAAGGACAGACAGATACGCAGTATTTT
TRBV19,TRBD1,TRBJ1-1,-,CASSPQGAAGNNEAFF,TGTGCCAGTAGTCCGCAGGGGGCGGCGGGGAACAATGAAGCTTTCTTT
TRBV4-1,-,TRBJ2-5,few,CASSQENSAETQYF,TGCGCCAGCAGCCAAGAAAATTCTGCAGAGACCCAGTACTTC
TRBV3-1,-,TRBJ1-2,-,CASSQLSYGYTF,TGTGCCAGCAGCCAACTGAGCTATGGCTACACCTTC
TRBV20-1,-,TRBJ2-4,many,CSATEDAKNIQYF,TGCAGTGCCACGGAGGATGCCAAAAACATTCAGTACTTC
TRBV5-1,-,TRBJ1-1,-,CASSFSADTEAFF,TGCGCCAGCAGCTTCAGTGCAGACACTGAAGCTTTCTTT
TRBV5-1,-,TRBJ2-3,few,CASSSAQTGSTDTQYF,TGCGCCAGCAGCTCCGCGCAAACAGGTAGCACAGATACGCAGTATTTT
TRBV7-9,TRBD1,TRBJ1-2,once,CASSLDVAGGAHNDYGYTF,TGTGCCAGCAGCTTAGACGTGGCAGGGGGCGCGCATAACGACTATGGCTACACCTTC
TRBV3-1,TRBD2,TRBJ2-3,few,CASSQRGADTQYF,TGTGCCAGCAGCCAGCGGGGGGCTGATACGCAGTATTTT
TRBV5-1,TRBD2,TRBJ2-1,-,CASNSGLAGNEQFF,TGCGCCAGCAATAGTGGGCTAGCGGGTAATGAGCAGTTCTTC
TRBV12-3/TRBV12-4,-,TRBJ1-2,few,CASTPEGLEYGYTF,TGTGCCAGCACCCCGGAGGGGTTAGAATATGGCTACACCTTC
TRBV4-3,-,TRBJ1-3,few,CASSQEGAFRSGNTIYF,TGCGCCAGCAGCCAAGAAGGAGCGTTCCGCTCTGGAAACACCATATATTTT
TRBV4-2,-,TRBJ2-3,-,CASSQEGLGADTQYF,TGTGCCAGCAGCCAAGAGGGGCTCGGAGCAGATACGCAGTATTTT
TRBV7-2,TRBD2,TRBJ2-3,few,CASSLSGGAFTDTQYF,TGTGCCAGCAGCCTAAGCGGGGGGGCCTTTACGGATACGCAGTATTTT
TRBV7-2,TRBD1,TRBJ2-1,few,CASSLEGARYNEQFF,TGTGCCAGCAGCCTAGAGGGGGCCCGCTACAATGAGCAGTTCTTC
TRBV20-1,TRBD2,TRBJ2-2,few,CSPGGGGGELFF,TGCAGTCCAGGCGGGGGGGGCGGGGAGCTGTTTTTT
TRBV7-9,-,TRBJ1-1,few,CASSTLDGLNTEAFF,TGTGCCAGCAGCACCCTAGACGGACTGAACACTGAAGCTTTCTTT
TRBV6-1,-,TRBJ1-3,-,CASYPLRNSGNTIYF,TGTGCCAGCTACCCGCTTAGGAACTCTGGAAACACCATATATTTT
TRBV15,-,TRBJ2-3,-,CATKVWGANTQYF,TGTGCCACCAAGGTGTGGGGGGCAAATACGCAGTATTTT
TRBV7-2,-,TRBJ2-6,few,CASSTDFDGANVLTF,TGTGCCAGCAGCACAGACTTCGATGGGGCCAACGTCCTGACTTTC
TRBV12-5,-,TRBJ2-2,few,CASLLTGELFF,TGTGCTAGTTTGTTGACCGGGGAGCTGTTTTTT
TRBV7-2,-,TRBJ1-2,few,CASSSYRVANYGYTF,TGTGCCAGCAGCTCTTACAGGGTCGCTAACTATGGCTACACCTTC
TRBV20-1,TRBD1,TRBJ2-7,many,CSASDRGVAMEQYF,TGCAGTGCTAGTGACAGGGGTGTAGCGATGGAGCAGTACTTC
TRBV5-1,-,TRBJ2-5,-,CASSLVRGGETQYF,TGCGCCAGCAGCTTGGTTAGGGGTGGAGAGACCCAGTACTTC
TRBV5-1,-,TRBJ2-7,-,CASSLERGYEQYF,TGCGCCAGCAGCTTGGAACGGGGCTACGAGCAGTACTTC
TRBV6-5,-,TRBJ2-3,few,CASSPLGSSQYF,TGTGCCAGCAGCCCCCTGGGGTCCTCGCAGTATTTT
TRBV20-1,-,TRBJ2-5,-,CSARDGGLAQETQYF,TGCAGTGCTAGAGACGGGGGGCTAGCCCAAGAGACCCAGTACTTC
TRBV18,-,TRBJ2-7,few,CASSPVQGLGNEQYF,TGTGCCAGCTCACCTGTACAGGGTTTGGGAAACGAGCAGTACTTC
TRBV4-3,-,TRBJ1-1,-,CASSQVEYSGLMNTEAFF,TGCGCCAGCAGCCAAGTTGAATATTCGGGACTCATGAACACTGAAGCTTTCTTT
TRBV7-9,-,TRBJ2-5,-,CASGSRGTQYF,TGTGCCAGCGGATCACGGGGGACCCAGTACTTC
TRBV6-1,-,TRBJ1-5,-,CASIPDSAGYQPQHF,TGTGCCAGCATCCCGGACAGCGCGGGTTATCAGCCCCAGCATTTT
TRBV7-9,-,TRBJ1-2,few,CASSSGGDCTF,TGTGCCAGCAGCTCCGGTGGAGACTGCACCTTC
TRBV5-1,-,TRBJ1-2,many,CASSLFHSANYGYTF,TGCGCCAGCAGCTTGTTCCACTCAGCTAACTATGGCTACACCTTC
TRBV7-8,-,TRBJ2-3,-,CASSKWDGRGDTQYF,TGTGCCAGCAGCAAATGGGACGGCCGGGGAGATACGCAGTATTTT
TRBV6-5,-,TRBJ2-7,-,CASSLGGWAYEQYF,TGTGCCAGCAGTTTAGGGGGATGGGCCTACGAGCAGTACTTC
TRBV5-1,TRBD1,TRBJ1-1,-,CASSLQTGENTEAFF,TGCGCCAGCAGCCTACAGACAGGGGAAAACACTGAAGCTTTCTTT
TRBV5-1,-,TRBJ1-1,few,CASSPRGGRYTEAFF,TGCGCCAGCAGTCCCCGGGGAGGGCGGTACACTGAAGCTTTCTTT
TRBV4-1,TRBD1,TRBJ2-7,few,CASSQRQLQGRGYEQYF,TGCGCCAGCAGCCAACGACAATTACAGGGGCGTGGGTACGAGCAGTACTTC